The rows below give T cell receptor beta chains drawn from one sample of a study of early T cells in non-severe SARS-CoV-2 infection. MiXCR was run by TCRdb on the 5' RACE reads, yielding one entry per CDR3 protein. The data show over 85,000 distinct CDR3 sequences, approximately 16% seen once. The sequenced material came from whole blood. These receptors all come from an adult who was a healthcare worker with PCR-confirmed SARS-CoV-2 infection or an uninfected control (not recorded which). The conserved cysteine and the conserved F or W are not part of the CDR3 here. D genes are given only for firm matches. Some rows mark clone size as missing; the rest say once, few, many or name a class of expanded clone.

V | D | size | CDR3
TRBV18 | . | many | ASSPRTNTGELF
TRBV28 | . | many | ASSLIYEQY
TRBV9 | TRBD2 | . | ASSLGSGGITDTQY
TRBV4-3 | . | many | ASSQDLGGASDEQF
TRBV11-2 | TRBD2 | . | ASSLGASGRSYNEQF
TRBV6-2/TRBV6-3 | . | few | ASSYDSNYGYT
TRBV10-2 | . | . | ASMSRGLTDTQY
TRBV18 | TRBD1 | . | ASSRSGTGNTEAF
TRBV27 | TRBD2 | many | ASSSLAGGGGEQF
TRBV27 | . | many | ASSYKASNTEAF
TRBV29-1 | TRBD1 | . | SVPGTGIYGYT
TRBV19 | TRBD2 | . | ASQTSGGQNTGELF
TRBV4-3 | TRBD2 | . | ASSQNLVSGRAGADTQY
TRBV2 | . | . | ASREASTEAF
TRBV27 | . | . | ASKFSKGPSYEQY
TRBV28 | . | many | ASSFWNLRQVSSYEQY
TRBV3-1 | TRBD2 | . | ASSQRKGLAGDEQF
TRBV28 | TRBD2 | few | ASSSTSGSEEQY
TRBV28 | . | . | ASSLVRANTEAF
TRBV14 | . | few | ASSQAGINQETQY
TRBV12-3/TRBV12-4 | . | . | ASSFIRRGGDEQF
TRBV7-2 | . | . | ASSLRDTNTGELF
TRBV5-1 | . | few | ASSLVGVTSTDTQY
TRBV20-1 | . | medium-sized | SAILRDTSNQPQH
TRBV2 | . | many | ASSGANVLT
TRBV29-1 | . | . | SVGISGNTIY
TRBV29-1 | . | . | SVEEVGRNTGELF
TRBV7-2 | . | . | ASSTPPGTDTQY
TRBV20-1 | . | few | SVRTRPLGYT
TRBV20-1 | TRBD1 | medium-sized | SVHTGTGGNEQF
TRBV20-1 | . | many | SARDGGRRADTQY
TRBV11-2 | . | few | ASSLSPTTARRTQETQY
TRBV6-4 | TRBD2 | few | ASSGSGGPSDTQY
TRBV2 | . | . | ASSSYRRTETQY
TRBV10-3 | . | . | ATGVNTEAF
TRBV6-5 | TRBD1 | . | ASSLTGTGEAYGYT
TRBV3-1 | . | . | ASSPFRDSISYEQY
TRBV6-1 | TRBD1 | . | ASNKDRGNTGELF
TRBV27 | . | few | ASRLGILGETQY
TRBV12-5 | TRBD1 | few | ASRKRDRGEETQY
TRBV7-9 | . | . | ASSLLPGMADTQY
TRBV30 | TRBD2 | . | AWSPGRSDTQY
TRBV11-2 | . | many | ASSLGSGLGSPLH
TRBV28 | . | once | TSSSEMGLGKLF
TRBV18 | . | few | TSSDPQRGTQY
TRBV6-2/TRBV6-3 | TRBD2 | . | ASSEREKDEQY
TRBV29-1 | . | many | SARQEGYGYT
TRBV9 | . | . | ASSGDLPRDTQY
TRBV28 | TRBD1 | . | ASSWDRGRNIQY
TRBV7-8 | TRBD2 | few | ASSSLSGGAIRQETQY
TRBV9 | TRBD1 | . | ASSAQGGLYGYT
TRBV2 | . | many | ASSVRAALSYEQY